A selection of T cell receptor beta chains follows, all from one sample in a study of CD8+ T cells in alopecia areata. TCRdb's copy holds only in-frame clones and misses some; the assay was immunoSEQ multiplex PCR. The sample holds around 180,000 clones, under 80% seen once. The sequences come from CD4+ T cells sorted from blood, collected around week 47, from a patient treated with tofacitinib. The receptor set was obtained from a human donor with alopecia areata. Each CDR3 is given without its conserved first and last residue. The order of the fields is V gene, clone size, CDR3 protein. The size entry is marked missing in some rows and otherwise reads once, few, many or a size class.

v_gene: TRBV18
abundance: .
CDR3aa: ASSPTGNYEQY

v_gene: TRBV29-1
abundance: once
CDR3aa: SARMTTEAF

v_gene: TRBV7-9
abundance: .
CDR3aa: ASSESPGQRNEQF

v_gene: TRBV10-3
abundance: .
CDR3aa: AISGDRLGEKLF

v_gene: TRBV30
abundance: .
CDR3aa: AWKQGVNTEAF

v_gene: TRBV15
abundance: .
CDR3aa: ATRDNAYEQY

v_gene: TRBV6-5
abundance: few
CDR3aa: ASSEQGAGGPLH

v_gene: TRBV7-2
abundance: few
CDR3aa: ASSLAVGGTEAF

v_gene: TRBV18
abundance: .
CDR3aa: ASSPSLHWEASGANVLT

v_gene: TRBV10-3
abundance: .
CDR3aa: AIGQNRETGYT

v_gene: TRBV18
abundance: .
CDR3aa: ASSPQGTLLDTQY

v_gene: TRBV13
abundance: few
CDR3aa: ASSLSGITYNSPLH

v_gene: TRBV7-6
abundance: .
CDR3aa: ASSLARSTGTGRYEQY

v_gene: TRBV30
abundance: .
CDR3aa: AWSGGAIDTQY

v_gene: TRBV9
abundance: .
CDR3aa: ASSMEGRNTEAF

v_gene: TRBV7-6
abundance: .
CDR3aa: ASSLGGGSPLH

v_gene: TRBV30
abundance: once
CDR3aa: AWSSRGNYGYT

v_gene: TRBV5-4
abundance: .
CDR3aa: ASSMADRGGGDTQY

v_gene: TRBV13
abundance: few
CDR3aa: ASSFWGVGEQY

v_gene: TRBV7-9
abundance: .
CDR3aa: ASSLSFGQT

v_gene: TRBV2
abundance: .
CDR3aa: ASRNDRERGYT

v_gene: TRBV29-1
abundance: .
CDR3aa: SARQGGGYT

v_gene: TRBV27
abundance: .
CDR3aa: ASSQRQGTDTQY

v_gene: TRBV9
abundance: .
CDR3aa: ASSAMDRARTQY

v_gene: TRBV7-9
abundance: .
CDR3aa: ASSNQETQY